These T cell receptor beta chains were read from a single sample in a study of blood T cell repertoires in COVID-19. Some clones are missing from TCRdb's copy, which holds only in-frame ones; the method was immunoSEQ multiplex PCR. Of roughly 70,000 clones listed, 85% to 90% are singletons. Sample: peripheral blood. These receptors came from a man aged 50-59 years with active COVID-19. Each CDR3 is given with its conserved first and last residue. Fields, in order: D gene, clone size, V gene, J gene, CDR3 length, CDR3 protein, CDR3 DNA. A D gene is named only where the DNA matches it firmly. The listing skips clone size in some rows; elsewhere it reads once, few, many or a size class.

TRBD1,once,TRBV7-2,TRBJ1-4,13,CASSKSGQAKLFF,TGTGCCAGCAGCAAATCGGGACAGGCAAAACTGTTTTTT
TRBD1,-,TRBV28,TRBJ1-4,15,CASSLRQGEGEKLFF,TGTGCCAGCAGTTTACGACAGGGGGAGGGTGAAAAACTGTTTTTT
TRBD1,-,TRBV23-1,TRBJ1-2,16,CAAARRRDRGSDGYTF,TGCGCCGCTGCTCGGCGCCGGGACAGGGGGAGCGATGGCTACACCTTC
-,once,TRBV5-5,TRBJ1-4,15,CASSLMATSGEKLFF,TGTGCCAGCAGCTTGATGGCCACGAGCGGGGAAAAACTGTTTTTT
TRBD1,-,TRBV28,TRBJ1-6,14,CASSSGTGEIPLHF,TGTGCCAGCAGTTCGGGGACAGGGGAGATACCCCTCCACTTT
TRBD1,-,TRBV30,TRBJ1-2,13,CAWRHGTGDGYTF,TGTGCCTGGAGACACGGGACAGGGGATGGCTACACCTTC
-,-,TRBV6-5,TRBJ2-7,16,CASSYGPSRSQYEQYF,TGTGCCAGCAGTTACGGTCCTAGCAGATCCCAGTACGAGCAGTACTTC
-,-,TRBV9,TRBJ1-5,12,CKRGGDNQPQHF,TGCAAAAGGGGGGGCGACAATCAGCCCCAGCATTTT
-,-,TRBV28,TRBJ1-1,13,CASSIDMNTEAFF,TGTGCCAGCAGTATCGACATGAACACTGAAGCTTTCTTT
TRBD2,-,TRBV7-9,TRBJ2-3,17,CASSHGTSGDSTDTQYF,TGTGCCAGCAGCCATGGGACTAGCGGGGACAGCACAGATACGCAGTATTTT
-,-,TRBV9,TRBJ2-1,14,CASSESGNYNEQFF,TGTGCCAGCAGCGAGTCAGGGAACTACAATGAGCAGTTCTTC
-,-,TRBV6-1,TRBJ1-6,13,CASSDAGLSPLHF,TGTGCCAGCAGTGACGCAGGGCTGTCTCCCCTCCACTTT
TRBD1,-,TRBV3-1/TRBV3-2,TRBJ2-7,16,CASSQRRTGKPYEQYF,TGTGCCAGCAGCCAACGTAGGACAGGGAAGCCCTACGAGCAGTACTTC
-,-,TRBV7-3,TRBJ2-1,14,CASSLTRQDNEQFF,TGTGCCAGCAGCTTAACGCGACAGGACAATGAGCAGTTCTTC
TRBD2,-,TRBV5-1,TRBJ2-1,17,CASSLRLAGGLYNEQFF,TGCGCCAGCAGCTTGAGGCTAGCGGGAGGACTGTACAATGAGCAGTTCTTC
-,few,TRBV7-2,TRBJ2-1,17,CASRNPRGGTTYNEQFF,TGTGCCAGCAGAAATCCCCGTGGTGGGACAACCTACAATGAGCAGTTCTTC
-,-,TRBV12-3/TRBV12-4,TRBJ2-1,11,CASTLVGEQFF,TGTGCCAGCACCCTAGTAGGTGAGCAGTTCTTC
-,-,TRBV19,TRBJ1-4,15,CASSSKRVTNEKLFF,TGTGCCAGTAGTTCTAAACGGGTGACTAATGAAAAACTGTTTTTT
-,-,TRBV5-4,TRBJ2-4,15,CASSLGGLSWNIQYF,TGTGCCAGCAGCCTGGGGGGCCTTTCGTGGAACATTCAGTACTTC
TRBD1,-,TRBV19,TRBJ1-4,15,CASSRGQGNNEKLFF,TGTGCCAGTAGTCGGGGACAGGGCAATAATGAAAAACTGTTTTTT
TRBD1,once,TRBV12-3/TRBV12-4,TRBJ1-4,13,CASSLGQGEKLFF,TGTGCCAGCAGTCTGGGACAGGGGGAAAAACTGTTTTTT
TRBD1,-,TRBV4-1,TRBJ1-5,14,CASSGTGVGQPQHF,TGCGCCAGCAGCGGGACAGGGGTTGGGCAGCCCCAGCATTTT
-,few,TRBV19,TRBJ1-3,14,CASTDRGNGNTIYF,TGTGCCAGCACTGATAGGGGCAATGGAAACACCATATATTTT
TRBD1,-,TRBV30,TRBJ2-7,14,CACTEGTGGGEQYF,TGTGCCTGTACCGAAGGGACAGGGGGCGGCGAGCAGTACTTC
-,-,TRBV5-1,TRBJ2-7,16,CASSLVGSDSSYEQYF,TGCGCCAGCAGCTTGGTCGGTTCGGACAGCTCCTACGAGCAGTACTTC
-,-,TRBV7-3,TRBJ2-3,14,CASSPLTSSDTQYF,TGTGCCAGCAGCCCCCTTACTAGCTCAGATACGCAGTATTTT
TRBD2,-,TRBV11-2,TRBJ2-1,15,CASSLASSGSYEQFF,TGTGCCAGCAGCTTAGCGTCTAGCGGGAGCTATGAGCAGTTCTTC
TRBD2,-,TRBV13,TRBJ2-1,14,CASSQGGLAGVLFF,TGTGCCAGCAGCCAAGGAGGACTAGCGGGAGTATTGTTCTTC
-,-,TRBV19,TRBJ1-2,12,CASSIHDYGYTF,TGTGCCAGTAGTATCCATGACTATGGCTACACCTTC
-,-,TRBV5-4,TRBJ2-7,15,CASSLYGSSLDEQYF,TGTGCCAGCAGCTTGTACGGTAGCTCCTTGGACGAGCAGTACTTC
-,-,TRBV30,TRBJ1-1,15,CAWRSGVVLGTEAFF,TGTGCCTGGAGGTCAGGGGTTGTGTTGGGCACTGAAGCTTTCTTT
-,few,TRBV9,TRBJ2-3,15,CASSVDSQGGDTQYF,TGTGCCAGCAGCGTAGATTCCCAGGGTGGAGATACGCAGTATTTT
TRBD1,-,TRBV30,TRBJ1-1,14,CAWSVGQGSTEAFF,TGTGCCTGGAGTGTCGGACAGGGAAGCACTGAAGCTTTCTTT
TRBD1,-,TRBV3-1/TRBV3-2,TRBJ2-1,18,CASSQVSTGTGSYNEQFF,TGTGCCAGCAGCCAAGTCAGTACCGGGACAGGGTCCTACAATGAGCAGTTCTTC